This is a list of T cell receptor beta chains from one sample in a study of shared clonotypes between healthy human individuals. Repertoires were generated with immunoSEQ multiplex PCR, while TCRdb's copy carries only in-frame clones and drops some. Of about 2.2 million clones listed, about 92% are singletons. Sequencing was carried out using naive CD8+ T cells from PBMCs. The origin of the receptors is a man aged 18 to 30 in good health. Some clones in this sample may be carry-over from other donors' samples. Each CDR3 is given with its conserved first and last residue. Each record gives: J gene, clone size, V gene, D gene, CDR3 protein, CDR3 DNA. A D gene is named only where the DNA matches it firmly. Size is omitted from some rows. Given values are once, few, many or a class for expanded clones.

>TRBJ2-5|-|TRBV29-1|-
CSLVVRVKYQETQYF
TGCAGCTTAGTGGTCAGGGTTAAGTACCAAGAGACCCAGTACTTC
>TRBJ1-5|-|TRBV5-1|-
CASSLARPQHF
TGCGCCAGCAGCTTGGCTCGGCCCCAGCATTTT
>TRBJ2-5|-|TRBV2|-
CASSGRSEGLGETQYF
TGTGCCAGCAGTGGGAGGTCCGAGGGACTCGGGGAGACCCAGTACTTC
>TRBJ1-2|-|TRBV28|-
CASSLRGTIRGGGYTF
TGTGCCAGCAGTTTAAGGGGCACCATTAGGGGAGGTGGCTACACCTTC
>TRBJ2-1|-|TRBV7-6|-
CASSSRALPNNEQFF
TGTGCCAGCAGCTCTCGGGCCTTACCTAACAATGAGCAGTTCTTC
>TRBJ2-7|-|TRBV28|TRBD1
CASRGTGAYEQYF
TGTGCCAGCAGGGGAACAGGGGCCTACGAGCAGTACTTC
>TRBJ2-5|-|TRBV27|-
CASSFHTTGGETQYF
TGTGCCAGCAGTTTCCACACAACCGGGGGAGAGACCCAGTACTTC
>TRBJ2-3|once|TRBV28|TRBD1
CASSARTGSTDTQYF
TGTGCCAGCAGTGCCAGGACAGGGAGCACAGATACGCAGTATTTT
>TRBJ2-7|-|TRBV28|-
CASSSPLEGYNSYEQYF
TGTGCCAGCAGTTCCCCTCTCGAGGGGTATAACTCCTACGAGCAGTACTTC
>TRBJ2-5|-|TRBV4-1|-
CASSRVKQEGETQYF
TGCGCCAGCAGCCGAGTTAAACAGGAGGGAGAGACCCAGTACTTC